The rows below give T cell receptor beta chains drawn from one sample of a study of T cells in Graves' hyperthyroidism and ophthalmopathy. TCRdb re-called the multiplex PCR reads through MiXCR, storing one row per CDR3 protein. Among fewer than 750,000 distinct CDR3 sequences listed, approximately 15% were seen once. Material for sequencing was blood. These receptors originate from a woman in her thirties or forties with Graves' ophthalmopathy. Both conserved end residues are part of each CDR3. A D gene is named only where the DNA matches it firmly. Not every row has a clone size; where given, it reads once, few, many or a size class.

abundance,d_gene,v_gene,j_gene,CDR3aa,CDR3nt
many,TRBD1,TRBV6-1,TRBJ1-5,CASSEHTGGQPQHF,TGTGCCAGCAGTGAACATACAGGGGGTCAGCCCCAGCATTTT
many,TRBD2,TRBV10-3,TRBJ2-5,CATLAGGGETQYF,TGTGCCACATTAGCGGGAGGAGGGGAGACCCAGTACTTC
many,TRBD1,TRBV7-2,TRBJ2-5,CASRNTGGRETQYF,TGTGCCAGCAGGAACACAGGGGGCCGGGAGACCCAGTACTTC
many,NA,TRBV27,TRBJ1-1,CASSLSISGTEAFF,TGTGCCAGCAGTTTATCGATCTCGGGCACTGAAGCTTTCTTT
NA,NA,TRBV7-9,TRBJ1-2,CASSLSGGGSGYTF,TGTGCCAGCAGCTTATCCGGTGGAGGGTCTGGCTACACCTTC
NA,TRBD2,TRBV6-1,TRBJ2-3,CASRPTSGSDTQYF,TGTGCCAGCAGGCCGACTAGCGGATCAGATACGCAGTATTTT
many,NA,TRBV28,TRBJ2-5,CASSSTGEGGETQYF,TGTGCCAGCAGTTCGACAGGGGAGGGAGGAGAGACCCAGTACTTC
many,NA,TRBV2,TRBJ2-7,CASSVRSRLYEQYF,TGTGCCAGCAGTGTTAGGTCTCGACTTTACGAGCAGTACTTC
NA,TRBD1,TRBV4-1,TRBJ2-7,CASSRGQGVYEQYF,TGCGCCAGCAGCAGAGGACAGGGGGTTTACGAGCAGTACTTC
NA,TRBD1,TRBV11-1,TRBJ2-2,CASSPPGQGIIGELFF,TGTGCCAGCAGCCCCCCGGGACAGGGTATAATCGGGGAGCTGTTTTTT
many,NA,TRBV6-1,TRBJ1-1,CASRLSTGTNTEAFF,TGTGCCAGCAGACTATCGACAGGTACGAACACTGAAGCTTTCTTT
many,NA,TRBV11-2,TRBJ2-7,CASSLVIAADEQYF,TGTGCCAGCAGCTTAGTAATAGCGGCGGACGAGCAGTACTTC
NA,NA,TRBV18,TRBJ1-5,CASSPMGDGNQPQHF,TGTGCCAGCTCGCCTATGGGGGACGGTAATCAGCCCCAGCATTTT
few,NA,TRBV6-2/TRBV6-3,TRBJ1-5,CASSYAGGPQHF,TGTGCCAGCAGTTACGCCGGGGGGCCCCAGCATTTT
many,TRBD2,TRBV6-2/TRBV6-3,TRBJ2-7,CASRPSGNYEQYF,TGTGCCAGCAGACCCAGCGGGAACTACGAGCAGTACTTC
many,NA,TRBV30,TRBJ2-7,CAWSVETGTYEQYF,TGTGCCTGGAGTGTCGAAACGGGGACCTACGAGCAGTACTTC
many,NA,TRBV6-1,TRBJ1-6,CASSDGSSYNSPLHF,TGTGCCAGCAGTGATGGAAGCTCCTATAATTCACCCCTCCACTTT
many,TRBD2,TRBV11-2,TRBJ2-7,CASSPSGRAEGDEQYF,TGTGCCAGCAGCCCGAGCGGGAGGGCCGAGGGTGACGAGCAGTACTTC
NA,NA,TRBV12-3/TRBV12-4,TRBJ1-3,CASSPNRPGVLSGNTIYF,TGTGCCAGCAGTCCGAACCGGCCGGGAGTTCTCTCTGGAAACACCATATATTTT
many,TRBD1,TRBV30,TRBJ1-2,CAWSRGPRDWYGYTF,TGTGCCTGGAGCAGGGGGCCGCGGGATTGGTATGGCTACACCTTC
many,NA,TRBV29-1,TRBJ2-7,CSVALVGVGNYEQYF,TGCAGCGTTGCCCTTGTAGGGGTAGGGAACTACGAGCAGTACTTC
many,TRBD1,TRBV30,TRBJ1-1,CAWAGTGYTEAFF,TGTGCCTGGGCCGGGACAGGGTACACTGAAGCTTTCTTT
few,NA,TRBV5-6,TRBJ1-1,CASSIERGGTEAFF,TGTGCCAGCAGCATCGAGCGGGGAGGCACTGAAGCTTTCTTT
NA,NA,TRBV4-1,TRBJ2-5,CASSQGHILDAETQYF,TGCGCCAGCAGCCAAGGTCACATTTTGGACGCGGAGACCCAGTACTTC
once,TRBD2,TRBV11-2,TRBJ2-7,CASSPPPRRTSGTYEQYF,TGTGCCAGCAGCCCGCCCCCCCGTCGGACTAGCGGGACCTACGAGCAGTACTTC
many,NA,TRBV7-8,TRBJ1-1,CASSQTMNTEAFF,TGTGCCAGCAGCCAGACCATGAACACTGAAGCTTTCTTT
many,NA,TRBV28,TRBJ2-7,CDISYEQYF,TGTGATATTTCCTACGAGCAGTACTTC
many,NA,TRBV5-8,TRBJ2-2,CASTSGSRDTGELFF,TGTGCCAGCACGTCGGGTAGCAGGGACACCGGGGAGCTGTTTTTT
many,NA,TRBV11-2,TRBJ2-6,CASRSQGTGANVLTF,TGTGCCAGCAGGTCACAGGGTACTGGGGCCAACGTCCTGACTTTC
many,TRBD2,TRBV7-2,TRBJ2-3,CASSLGGSGRASTDTQYF,TGTGCCAGCAGCCTCGGTGGTAGCGGGAGAGCTAGCACAGATACGCAGTATTTT
NA,NA,TRBV28,TRBJ1-5,CASNFRVNQPQHF,TGTGCCAGCAATTTCAGGGTCAATCAGCCCCAGCATTTT
NA,NA,TRBV28,TRBJ2-7,CASSLPRGPTSYEQYF,TGTGCCAGCAGTTTACCCAGGGGCCCTACATCCTACGAGCAGTACTTC
many,NA,TRBV27,TRBJ2-7,CASSFGDTAYEQYF,TGTGCCAGCAGTTTTGGGGACACCGCCTACGAGCAGTACTTC
NA,NA,TRBV3-1,TRBJ1-1,CASSLTGSLDTEAFF,TGTGCCAGCAGCCTAACCGGGAGCTTGGACACTGAAGCTTTCTTT
many,NA,TRBV12-3/TRBV12-4,TRBJ2-1,CASSLAGKKQFF,TGTGCCAGCAGTTTAGCTGGGAAGAAGCAGTTCTTC
many,NA,TRBV10-3,TRBJ1-2,CATLDGSGYTF,TGTGCCACCCTTGACGGGTCGGGCTACACCTTC
many,TRBD2,TRBV12-3/TRBV12-4,TRBJ2-7,CASSSPGLASSYEQYF,TGTGCCAGCAGTTCACCGGGACTAGCGAGCTCCTACGAGCAGTACTTC
many,NA,TRBV29-1,TRBJ1-2,CSVGGDYGYTF,TGCAGCGTTGGAGGTGACTATGGCTACACCTTC
many,NA,TRBV29-1,TRBJ2-5,CSVGGQETQYF,TGCAGCGTTGGGGGGCAAGAGACCCAGTACTTC
many,NA,TRBV6-5,TRBJ2-7,CASSSNGASNYEQYF,TGTGCCAGCAGTTCGAACGGCGCTAGCAACTACGAGCAGTACTTC
many,TRBD2,TRBV11-2,TRBJ2-2,CASSLVYSGTTGELFF,TGTGCCAGCAGCTTAGTTTATAGCGGGACCACCGGGGAGCTGTTTTTT
few,TRBD1,TRBV12-5,TRBJ2-7,CASGSNRGPSSYEQYF,TGTGCTAGTGGTTCCAACAGGGGCCCTAGCTCCTACGAGCAGTACTTC
many,TRBD1,TRBV12-3/TRBV12-4,TRBJ1-1,CASRRTGDNPNTEAFF,TGTGCCAGCAGAAGGACAGGGGACAACCCGAACACTGAAGCTTTCTTT
many,NA,TRBV30,TRBJ2-5,CAWSGQTQETQYF,TGTGCCTGGAGTGGACAGACTCAAGAGACCCAGTACTTC
few,NA,TRBV4-3,TRBJ1-1,CASSQVLWRIGDVSEAFF,TGCGCCAGCAGCCAAGTGTTATGGAGGATAGGGGATGTAAGTGAAGCTTTCTTT